The 23 T cell receptor beta chains given below trace back to one sample, sequenced in a study of T cells in Graves' hyperthyroidism and ophthalmopathy. Amplification of TCR beta CDR3 regions was performed using RNA transcripts as template. The TCR CDR3 was amplified in a first-round RT-PCR using the HTBI primer set. TCRdb itself ran the multiplex PCR reads through MiXCR, one entry per CDR3 protein. Counted here are about 400,000 distinct CDR3 sequences, roughly 13% occurring once; the ten biggest clones make up around a tenth. Sample: blood. The source of these receptors is a woman aged 18-35 years with Graves' hyperthyroidism.

This clonotype was observed many times. The V call is TRBV3-1, the J call TRBJ1-3, with D perhaps matching TRBD1 (5 bases). The germline CDR1 and CDR2 sequences are LGHDT and YNNKEL (reference sequence). Trimming pared 3 bases from V and 1 base from J, leaving 10 bases between. The CDR3 sequence is 15 residues long. Here the CDR3 reads CASSQRQISGNTIYF. The CDR3 nucleotides read TGTGCCAGCAGCCAGAGACAGATTTCTGGAAACACCATATATTTT. The entire variable domain, with the rest obtained from reference TRBV3-1 and TRBJ1-3, is as follows: DTAVSQTPKYLVTQMGNDKSIKCEQNLGHDTMYWYKQDSKKFLKIMFSYNNKELIINETVPNRFSPKSPDKAHLNLHINSLELGDSAVYFCASSQRQISGNTIYFGEGSWLTVV.

This clonotype was observed a few times. CDR3 nucleotide sequence: TGTGCCAGCAGTCCAATGACAGGGGGTTACGAGCAGTACTTC. This translates into CASSPMTGGYEQYF. The chain couples TRBV27 to TRBJ2-7; 9 bases agree with TRBD1. V dropped 5 bases and J dropped 4; count of bases not matched to a gene: 6. This CDR3 comprises 14 residues. Germline V gene data show CDR1 as MNHEY and CDR2 as SMNVEV (reference sequence).

The chain uses TRBV6-5 and TRBJ1-1, with D perhaps TRBD1 (5 bases). This CDR3 region has 13 residues. Looked up from germline, CDR1 is MNHEY and CDR2 is SVGAGI. V gave up 2 bases and J gave up 9 bases, with 13 bases separating them. Here the CDR3 reads CASSYSNKGKAFF. CDR3 coding DNA: TGTGCCAGCAGTTACAGCAACAAGGGGAAAGCTTTCTTT.

This clonotype was found a few times. The chain joins TRBV19 to TRBJ1-1; the D gene is possibly TRBD1 (6 bases). Germline V CDR1 and CDR2: LNHDA, SQIVND (reference sequence). The CDR3 runs to 13 residues. The V gene lost 5 bases and the J gene lost 4 bases, with 11 bases spanning the gap. For the CDR3, the DNA is TGTGCCAGTAGTTATTCAGGGGTCACTGAAGCTTTCTTT. Amino acids: CASSYSGVTEAFF. The variable domain in full, completed from reference TRBV19 and TRBJ1-1, reads DGGITQSPKYLFRKEGQNVTLSCEQNLNHDAMYWYRQDPGQGLRLIYYSQIVNDFQKGDIAEGYSVSREKKESFPLTVTSAQKNPTAFYLCASSYSGVTEAFFGQGTRLTVV.

The chain carries TRBV4-1 and TRBJ2-6, with D perhaps TRBD2 (6 bases). Trimming took off 6 bases at V and 4 bases at J, with 22 bases between the two ends. The CDR3 is 18 amino acids. Germline V lookup: CDR1 MGHRA, CDR2 YSYEKL. The CDR3 protein is CASRAIPSRGAGANVLTF. The CDR3, as DNA: TGCGCCAGCAGAGCGATTCCGTCGCGGGGAGCCGGGGCCAACGTCCTGACTTTC.

This clonotype showed up just a few times. This rearrangement joins TRBV20-1 to TRBJ2-6, with 13 bases fitting TRBD2. V trimming: 2 bases; J trimming: 0 bases; junction bases outside the gene matches: 4. The CDR3 totals 18 residues. CDR1 DFQATT and CDR2 SNEGSKA come from the germline V gene (reference sequence). CDR3 DNA: TGCAGTGCTAGACCGGGACTAGCGGGGCTCTCTGGGGCCAACGTCCTGACTTTC. Its protein is CSARPGLAGLSGANVLTF.

This clonotype has ten or more counts. The chain recombines TRBV12-3 or TRBV12-4 with TRBJ1-2; D gene uncertain. The CDR3 loop spans 11 amino acids. V lost 1 base and J lost 6, with 3 bases in between. CDR3 nucleotides: TGTGCCAGCAGTTTAGGTGATGGCTACACCTTC. Its protein is CASSLGDGYTF.

Ten or more counts support this clonotype. The chain recombines TRBV7-3 with TRBJ2-3, with a possible D match to TRBD1 (6 bases). This CDR3 comprises 14 residues. Germline V CDR1 and CDR2: SGHTA, FQGTGA. The V gene lost 5 bases and the J gene lost 4 bases, with 13 bases spanning the gap. CDR3 residues: CASSKLQGPDTQYF. In DNA, the CDR3 is TGTGCCAGCAGCAAGTTACAGGGTCCAGATACGCAGTATTTT.

This clonotype was counted ten times or more. The chain uses TRBV9 and TRBJ2-2; 7 nucleotides line up with TRBD1. V dropped 3 bases and J dropped 0; count of bases not matched to a gene: 8. The CDR3 totals 17 residues. Germline loops: CDR1 SGDLS, CDR2 YYNGEE. The DNA of the CDR3 is TGTGCCAGCAGCGCTAGCAGACAGGGCGCGAACACCGGGGAGCTGTTTTTT. Its translation: CASSASRQGANTGELFF.

V and J are TRBV11-3 and TRBJ2-3; D not resolved. The CDR3 extends over 18 amino acids. The V gene's germline CDR1 is SGHNT and CDR2 YENEEA. Trimming took 1 base from V and 3 from J, leaving 20 bases between them. For the CDR3, the DNA is TGTGCCAGCAGCTTAGGGGCGCTAGGGCTCGGCCGGACAGATACGCAGTATTTT. This encodes CASSLGALGLGRTDTQYF. The variable domain in full, with the rest retrieved from reference TRBV11-3 and TRBJ2-3, is EAGVVQSPRYKIIEKKQPVAFWCNPISGHNTLYWYLQNLGQGPELLIRYENEEAVDDSQLPKDRFSAERLKGVDSTLKIQPAELGDSAVYLCASSLGALGLGRTDTQYFGPGTRLTVL.

V is TRBV3-1 and J is TRBJ2-3, with D possibly matching TRBD2 (6 bases). The CDR3 runs to 15 residues. Germline V gene lookup returns CDR1 LGHDT and CDR2 YNNKEL (reference sequence). V lost 4 bases and J lost 6, with 17 bases in between. The CDR3 spells CASSPGGAVGDTQYF. The DNA of the CDR3 is TGTGCCAGCAGCCCCGGAGGGGCGGTTGGGGATACGCAGTATTTT.

This clonotype has at least ten counts. The chain employs TRBV28 and TRBJ1-5; perhaps TRBD1 as D (6 bases). V lost 6 bases and J lost 3, with 9 bases in between. The CDR3 has 13 amino acids. Germline V gene data show CDR1 as MDHEN and CDR2 as SYDVKM. The CDR3 loop is CASRQGINQPQHF. As DNA, the CDR3 is TGTGCCAGCAGGCAGGGGATCAATCAGCCCCAGCATTTT. Drawing the rest from reference TRBV28 and TRBJ1-5, the complete variable domain is DVKVTQSSRYLVKRTGEKVFLECVQDMDHENMFWYRQDPGLGLRLIYFSYDVKMKEKGDIPEGYSVSREKKERFSLILESASTNQTSMYLCASRQGINQPQHFGDGTRLSIL.

This clonotype was detected ten times or more. The CDR3 loop reads CASSLGGTGIYEQYF. The CDR3 nucleotides read TGTGCCAGCAGCCTCGGGGGGACAGGGATCTACGAGCAGTACTTC. V and J are TRBV28 and TRBJ2-7; 9 bases align to TRBD1. CDR1 is MDHEN, CDR2 SYDVKM, per germline. The ends lost 6 bases at V and 3 bases at J; junction bases unmatched: 9. This CDR3 has 15 residues.

V gene TRBV6-1 combines with J gene TRBJ2-1; 7 nucleotides align to TRBD2. The V gene's germline CDR1 is MNHNS and CDR2 SASEGT. J gave up 5 bases and V 1 base, and 5 bases lay outside the gene matches. The CDR3 runs to 15 residues. The CDR3 DNA is TGTGCCAGCAGTGAAGGGGACTACCCAAACAATGAGCAGTTCTTC. This codes for CASSEGDYPNNEQFF.

This clonotype came up many times. CDR3 bases: TGTGCCAGCAGCGCTGGCACCCACCCGGCCTACGAGCAGTACTTC. It specifies CASSAGTHPAYEQYF. The chain couples TRBV5-8 to TRBJ2-7; D remains ambiguous. V was trimmed by 4 bases and J by 2 bases, leaving 16 bases between them. The CDR3 sequence is 15 residues long. Germline CDR1 reads SGHTS; CDR2 reads YDEGEE.

The chain's CDR3 is CASSLHTEAFF. The CDR3 DNA reads TGTGCCAGCAGTCTACACACTGAAGCTTTCTTT. V gene TRBV28 combines with J gene TRBJ1-1; unclear D gene. The ends were cut back, 5 bases at V and 3 bases at J, with 4 bases in the middle. The CDR3 has 11 amino acids. Germline V CDR1 and CDR2: MDHEN, SYDVKM.

To note about this clonotype: Just one base apart from a much larger clone, this may be a read error. CDR3 in DNA: TGTGCCAGCAGCTCACAGGGTTCGGGGGATAAACTGTTTTTT. It encodes CASSSQGSGDKLFF. The chain joins TRBV7-9 to TRBJ1-4, with D tentatively TRBD1 (6 bases). The CDR3 runs to 14 residues. CDR1 and CDR2 (germline): SEHNR, FQNEAQ (reference sequence). Between the trimmed V and J ends, which lost 4 bases and 11 bases, there was a span of 17 bases.

This clonotype is categorized as medium-sized. The chain couples TRBV24-1 to TRBJ2-7, with a tentative D call TRBD2 (6 bases). Between the trimmed V and J ends, which lost 3 bases and 3 bases, there was a span of 11 bases. Germline V gene lookup returns CDR1 KGHDR and CDR2 SFDVKD. The CDR3 loop spans 14 amino acids. The CDR3 coding sequence is TGTGCCACCAGTGATGCGGGACTGAGCTACGAGCAGTACTTC. Translation: CATSDAGLSYEQYF.

In its sample, this clonotype was seen many times. The rearrangement uses TRBV6-2 or TRBV6-3 and TRBJ2-3; a possible D gene is TRBD1 (6 bases). There are 14 residues in the CDR3. V was trimmed by 6 bases and J by 2 bases, leaving 12 bases between them. Per germline, CDR1 MNHEY and CDR2 SVGEGT. CDR3 amino acids: CASRAWDTTDTQYF. The CDR3 coding sequence is TGTGCCAGCAGGGCCTGGGACACCACAGATACGCAGTATTTT.

Many counts were recorded for this clonotype. This chain joins TRBV24-1 and TRBJ1-5; the D gene is possibly TRBD1 (6 bases). Germline V gene data show CDR1 as KGHDR and CDR2 as SFDVKD. The ends were cut back, 4 bases at V and 3 bases at J, with 12 bases in the middle. The CDR3 has 15 amino acids. CDR3 loop: CATSEGGGNNQPQHF. Written as DNA, the CDR3 is TGTGCCACCAGTGAAGGGGGAGGAAACAATCAGCCCCAGCATTTT.

This clonotype was recorded at least ten times. The chain couples TRBV28 to TRBJ2-7; D perhaps matches TRBD1 (5 bases). Germline V lookup: CDR1 MDHEN, CDR2 SYDVKM. Trimming removed 6 bases at V and 1 base at J, with 10 bases between. This CDR3 is built from 13 residues. CDR3 in amino acids: CASSQGVSYEQYF. CDR3 DNA: TGTGCCAGCAGCCAAGGGGTTTCCTACGAGCAGTACTTC.

This clonotype appeared many times. The V and J genes are TRBV6-1 and TRBJ1-4; D remains unclear. CDR1 MNHNS and CDR2 SASEGT come from the germline V gene. The CDR3 runs 13 residues. With 5 bases removed from V and 5 bases from J, the gap between germline ends came to 9 bases. CDR3 DNA: TGTGCCAGCAGTCCTAGGGCCAATGAAAAACTGTTTTTT. Residues: CASSPRANEKLFF.

This clonotype was seen at least ten times. The V and J genes are TRBV28 and TRBJ2-7, with D tentatively TRBD1 (5 bases). Trimming removed 5 bases from V and 2 bases from J, with 7 bases in between. This CDR3 comprises 12 residues. Looked up from germline, CDR1 is MDHEN and CDR2 is SYDVKM. This chain's CDR3 is CASSETAYEQYF. CDR3 bases: TGTGCCAGCAGTGAGACAGCCTACGAGCAGTACTTC. The full variable domain, rest sourced from reference TRBV28 and TRBJ2-7, is DVKVTQSSRYLVKRTGEKVFLECVQDMDHENMFWYRQDPGLGLRLIYFSYDVKMKEKGDIPEGYSVSREKKERFSLILESASTNQTSMYLCASSETAYEQYFGPGTRLTVT.